This T cell receptor beta chain was profiled in a study of CD8+ T cells in alopecia areata (dated 2018 in TCRdb). In the study overall: The treated patients took part in an open-label pilot trial in which moderate-to-severe alopecia areata was treated with oral tofacitinib at 5 to 10 mg twice daily. The RNA source kit depended on sample type: the PAXgene miRNA kit for fixed scalp, the miRNeasy kit for PBMCs, and the RNeasy kit for mouse skin. Amplification of TCRbeta CDR3 regions was done by immunoSEQ multiplex PCR using 35 Vbeta forward primers and 13 Jbeta reverse primers. Scalp clonality was compared among normal scalp (n=4), patchy alopecia areata scalp (n=8), and alopecia totalis/universalis scalp (n=8). For the treated patients, the SALT score, which quantifies what percentage of scalp surface area is affected, served as the measure of disease severity. High-throughput TCRbeta sequencing was used to examine T cell clonal expansion in alopecia areata in both the C3H/HeJ mouse model and human patients. In humans, TCRbeta sequencing was performed on scalp tissue and on sorted CD4+ and CD8+ peripheral blood T cells from healthy controls and from patients with patchy or totalis/universalis alopecia areata. Patients received tofacitinib for 6 to 18 months and were then followed off drug for 6 months to check for delayed response and recurrence. Tofacitinib-treated patients had biopsies at baseline and at 4 and 24 weeks of treatment, with a later scalp biopsy in several patients. Study-wide findings and limitations: Many expanded lesional clones persisted in scalp and blood during tofacitinib treatment, which may partly explain relapse after stopping treatment. Compared with normal scalp, lesional scalp had higher clonality and more expanded CD8+ clones, particularly in alopecia totalis/universalis, a pattern that suggests antigenic drive. Because the treated cohort was small and had just a single nonresponder, larger studies are needed to establish links between baseline CD8+ expansion and response. Tofacitinib significantly decreased scalp clonality and the number of expanded CD8+ clones among the top 100 scalp clones. Resident alphabeta T cells in normal human skin are also sequenced, complicating scalp TCR repertoire analysis, unlike mouse skin dominated by gammadelta T cells. TCR sequences shared between patients were less clear than in mice, possibly partly because of HLA diversity in the patient population.

In this sample, this clone turned up a few times. The antigen it recognizes is unknown. Base-call qualities are not available, and no considerably larger clone is one nucleotide away. The library was generated by the immunoSEQ multiplex PCR assay. RNA was extracted from all samples and reverse transcribed into cDNA, which served as template for TCR sequencing. First-strand cDNA was synthesized using SuperScript III with a 2:1 mix of oligo-dT and random hexamers. A synthetic immune receptor repertoire was used to assess amplification bias, and residual bias was removed computationally. The study's own analysis went as follows. After raw reads were preprocessed to remove errors, the CDR3 was defined following IMGT conventions as running from the conserved cysteine to phenylalanine. Clonality was computed as 1 minus the Shannon entropy, with the entropy normalized by log2 of the number of productive unique TCRs. Whether scalp clones were CD4 or CD8 was inferred by matching scalp TCRbeta sequences against CD4 and CD8 repertoires sorted from blood. The table comes from immuneACCESS by way of TCRdb, which keeps in-frame sequences with V and J called. Part of the clones is missing from these tables; in studies checked, under half for an unresolved V gene and the rest for unknown reasons. The V and J calls and clone size come from that table; D and trimming were worked out from the DNA. The sample includes about 220,000 clones, with 50% to 70% observed a single time. The leading ten clones occupy about 1.6% of the sample.

The time point label here, explained by the study, means: about 4 weeks on oral tofacitinib. The treatment or condition label here, explained by the study, means: oral pan-JAK inhibitor, 5-10 mg twice daily. From alopecia areata patients, peripheral blood was collected along with lesional scalp punch biopsies. After PBMCs were isolated by density centrifugation and stained for CD3, CD4 and CD8, a FACSAria was used to sort CD4+ and CD8+ T cells. Cut back by 1 base and 14 bases, the V and J ends lie 15 bases apart. The CDR3 starts with the cysteine, ends with the phenylalanine, and has 12 residues. This entry keeps only the CDR3 DNA: 36 bases, framed from base 1. The germline V gene provides CDR1 SGDLS and CDR2 YYNGEE.

The TCR sequence derives from a human donor with alopecia areata. The rearrangement combines TRBV9 with TRBJ1-2, with the D gene not confidently named. This sample comprised CD4+ T cells sorted from blood, obtained at week 4, from a patient treated with tofacitinib. The CDR3 protein is CASSVRTGRTTF. The sequence in DNA is TGTGCCAGCAGCGTAAGAACGGGAAGAACAACCTTC.